Listed below are T cell receptor beta chains from one sample, sequenced in a study of blood T cell repertoires in COVID-19. Generated by immunoSEQ multiplex PCR, the TCRdb table keeps only in-frame clones and is missing some. Altogether about 76,000 clones are present, 75% to 90% being singletons, with the ten largest covering 25% to 30%. Sequencing input: peripheral blood. Receptors originate from a human donor in a cohort sampled during active COVID-19. Each CDR3 is given with its conserved first and last residue.

V gene,J gene,CDR3 protein
TRBV30,TRBJ1-4,CAWSAQLLGANEKLFF
TRBV15,TRBJ1-6,CATSRDLSPLHF
TRBV19,TRBJ1-2,CASNPYQTGADGYTF
TRBV5-1,TRBJ2-3,CASSGGTGADTQYF
TRBV24-1,TRBJ2-5,CATSDQISPETQYF
TRBV2,TRBJ1-6,CASSDIRQGISPLHF
TRBV5-6,TRBJ1-5,CASSLFTGDSNQPQHF
TRBV4-1,TRBJ2-7,CASSQGTLGQGAVEQYF
TRBV25-1,TRBJ2-7,CASSEYQGSYEQYF
TRBV4-1,TRBJ1-5,CASSQENLSNQPQHF
TRBV5-4,TRBJ2-3,CASSLGDRGNTDTQYF
TRBV6-5,TRBJ1-3,CASSYSRGGSGNTIYF
TRBV7-9,TRBJ2-7,CASSPDRHYEQYF
TRBV5-4,TRBJ2-7,CASNGHQKQYF
TRBV10-3,TRBJ2-5,CAISERGAQYF
TRBV5-1,TRBJ2-1,CASSSPGPTYNEQFF
TRBV7-9,TRBJ2-5,CASSLVGTRGETQYF
TRBV9,TRBJ2-7,CASSLRLWTNTLYEQYF
TRBV9,TRBJ2-5,CASSAGGSTQETQYF
TRBV20-1,TRBJ1-2,CSARGQGGYTF
TRBV7-9,TRBJ1-2,CASSSPAGNYGYTF
TRBV20-1,TRBJ2-1,CSASQAGSEQFF
TRBV7-8,TRBJ1-5,CASSFAGPHQPQHF
TRBV18,TRBJ2-7,CASSPRSGAYEQYF
TRBV30,TRBJ1-1,CAWMRTNRGTEAFF
TRBV7-3,TRBJ1-1,CASSLLMDTEAFF
TRBV19,TRBJ2-3,CASSLAGSTDTQYF
TRBV11-2,TRBJ1-4,CASSRTGTAVNEKLFF
TRBV7-8,TRBJ2-7,CASSRNHRVTYEQYF
TRBV7-8,TRBJ2-1,CASSAHTAVLSTYNEQFF
TRBV19,TRBJ1-3,CASSSRDRGGNTIYF
TRBV10-3,TRBJ1-4,CAISESRAPGVEKLFF
TRBV2,TRBJ1-6,CASSGVSALHF
TRBV5-1,TRBJ2-7,CASSPDGTGNEQYF
TRBV2,TRBJ2-5,CASQVAGQETQYF
TRBV18,TRBJ1-5,CASSQQRGQPQHF
TRBV5-4,TRBJ2-5,CASSPAGGLKETQYF
TRBV11-2,TRBJ2-1,CASSGPGQAGREQFF
TRBV3-1/TRBV3-2,TRBJ2-3,CASSRALGVTDTQYF
TRBV7-9,TRBJ1-1,CASSSGTGWRAFF
TRBV5-4,TRBJ2-4,CASSFTGAENIQYF
TRBV6-1,TRBJ2-7,CASSEENGGAYEQYF
TRBV30,TRBJ1-1,CACRSQGTEAFF
TRBV19,TRBJ2-7,CASSKSGASYEQYF
TRBV6-6,TRBJ1-1,CASSGQGNLNTEAFF
TRBV10-1,TRBJ2-2,CASRGTGDTGELFF
TRBV9,TRBJ1-2,CASSVQNTAVDGYTF